These 5 T cell receptor beta chains originate from one sample sequenced in a study of response to subunit inactivated influenza vaccine. MiXCR, applied by TCRdb to the RT-PCR reads, yields one record per CDR3 protein. The data show over 400,000 distinct CDR3 sequences, over 9.5% seen once. Here the sequenced sample was PBMCs from blood, taken 45 days after vaccination. All receptors come from a middle-aged man who received an inactivated influenza vaccine.

This clonotype was counted at least ten times. The CDR3 spells CASVLAGGLNEQFF. The CDR3 nucleotides are TGTGCCAGCGTCCTAGCGGGAGGGCTTAATGAGCAGTTCTTC. V and J are TRBV6-2 or TRBV6-3 and TRBJ2-1, with 12 nucleotides matching TRBD2. Germline loops: CDR1 MNHEY, CDR2 SVGEGT. Trimming cost V 8 bases and J 7 bases; bases outside gene matches: 6. The CDR3 runs to 14 residues.

This clonotype came up a few times. The chain combines TRBV7-9 with TRBJ2-7; tentative D call: TRBD1 (5 bases). Germline CDR1 SEHNR, CDR2 FQNEAQ (reference sequence). The CDR3 covers 14 residues. V lost 1 base and J lost 3, with 10 bases in between. CDR3: CASSLEGVRYEQYF. Here the CDR3 DNA reads TGTGCCAGCAGCTTAGAAGGGGTACGCTACGAGCAGTACTTC.

The chain combines TRBV2 with TRBJ2-1, with 10 bases matching TRBD2. CDR1 and CDR2 from the germline V gene are SNHLY and FYNNEI. The CDR3 length is 17 residues. CDR3 sequence reads: CTFSFLLAGRSYNEQFF. For the CDR3, the DNA is TGTACCTTCAGTTTTCTACTAGCGGGAAGGTCCTACAATGAGCAGTTCTTC.

The rearrangement joins TRBV12-3 or TRBV12-4 to TRBJ1-4, with D perhaps TRBD1 (6 bases). The CDR3 length is 13 residues. V lost 7 bases and J 8 bases, leaving 14 bases between the germline ends. CDR3 DNA: TGTGCCAGCACCCAAGGGGGGAAGGAAAAACTGTTTTTT. Its protein is CASTQGGKEKLFF.

The rearrangement links TRBV28 to TRBJ2-1; D might be TRBD2 (6 bases). The CDR3 totals 14 residues. V was pared by 5 bases and J by 6 bases, with 14 bases between. The V gene's germline CDR1 is MDHEN and CDR2 SYDVKM. CDR3 region: CASSQGLAFNEQFF. CDR3 nucleotides: TGTGCCAGCAGTCAGGGACTCGCGTTCAATGAGCAGTTCTTC.